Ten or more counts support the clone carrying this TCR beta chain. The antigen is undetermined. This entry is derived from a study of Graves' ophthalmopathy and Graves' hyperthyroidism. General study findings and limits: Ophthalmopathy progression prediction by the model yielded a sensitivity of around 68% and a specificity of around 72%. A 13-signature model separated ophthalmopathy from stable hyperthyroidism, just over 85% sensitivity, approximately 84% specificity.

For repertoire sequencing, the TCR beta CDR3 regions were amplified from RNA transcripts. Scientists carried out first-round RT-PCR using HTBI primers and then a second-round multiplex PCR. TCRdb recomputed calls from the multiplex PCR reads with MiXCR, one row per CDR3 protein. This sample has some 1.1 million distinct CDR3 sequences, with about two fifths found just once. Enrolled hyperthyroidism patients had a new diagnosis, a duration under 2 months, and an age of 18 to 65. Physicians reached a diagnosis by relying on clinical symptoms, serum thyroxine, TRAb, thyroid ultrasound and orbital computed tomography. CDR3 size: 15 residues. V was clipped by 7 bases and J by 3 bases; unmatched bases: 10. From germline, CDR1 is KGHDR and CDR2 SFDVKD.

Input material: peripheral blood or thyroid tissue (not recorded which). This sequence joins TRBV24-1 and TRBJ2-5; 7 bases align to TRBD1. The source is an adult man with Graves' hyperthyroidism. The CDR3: CATSNLWDREETQYF. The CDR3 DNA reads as TGTGCCACCAGCAACCTCTGGGACAGAGAAGAGACCCAGTACTTC.